This T cell receptor (beta chain) was observed in a study of beta chain features in type 1 diabetes (dated by TCRdb to between 2017 and 2018). A note on the overall study: No differences in mean age, gender distribution, total cell number or subset yield were found between patients and healthy donors. A total of about 100,000,000 sorted cells were examined across all samples, and RNA yield correlated strongly with the number of cells per subset. The study compared TCRB repertoires of sorted circulating CD4+ T cell subsets between recently diagnosed type 1 diabetes patients and matched healthy donors. Regulatory and stem cell-like memory subsets were obtained from only 8 patients and about 8 healthy donors, while naive and central memory subsets were obtained from all 28 donors.

With respect to this clone: Its antigen remains unidentified. Nothing much larger sits one base from this clone, and base qualities are not available.

A single peripheral blood draw of approximately 120 mL on average was collected from each donor into heparinised tubes. Naive, central memory, regulatory and stem cell-like memory CD4+ T cells were sorted on a BD FACSAria II using a panel including CD45RO, CCR7, CD25, CD127, CD95 and CD27. A purity above 95% was achieved for all sorted populations. Right away, PBMCs were isolated by Lymphoprep density gradient centrifugation and were stained directly, with no culture step. So that batch effects would be minimized, each experiment stained and sorted samples in pairs, pairing one healthy donor with one patient. The CDR3 has 17 amino acids, counting the end cysteine and phenylalanine. Of the read, only the CDR3 DNA is kept; its 51 bases are in frame from base 1. CDR1 and CDR2 are drawn from the germline V gene: ENHRY, SYGVKD. After removal of 0 bases from V and 4 bases from J, the junction retains 1 base not matched to a gene.

The entire amount of isolated RNA was reverse transcribed using the High Capacity cDNA Reverse Transcription Kit, so the sequenced TCRB transcripts were expressed ones. Deep immunoSEQ sequencing was applied to naive, central memory and regulatory T cell samples, giving an average of about 3.8 million total reads per sample. After sorted cells were lysed in RLT buffer, RNA was extracted with DNase-treated RNeasy Micro or Mini kits, with the choice depending on cell number. Each cell subset was processed on its own to prevent cross-contamination, while patient and healthy donor samples were processed together. The immunoSEQ multiplex PCR was used to amplify TCRB sequences from cDNA, generating 87-bp fragments that spanned the CDR3 region. The amplicons were sequenced using the Illumina HiSeq platform. In the paper's pipeline: PCR bias was computationally corrected using synthetic template baselines, reads within Hamming distance 2 were collapsed, and singletons that could not be merged were discarded. By aligning reads against IMGT, V, D and J genes, CDR3 length, and insertions or deletions at six rearrangement sites were assigned. Within each subset, clonotype counts were normalized to sorted cell number, and only after that were true diversity and Gini coefficients computed with the tcR R package. Repertoire sharing was quantified using the overlap coefficient calculated on TCRB nucleotide sequences. Out-of-frame TCRB sequences from naive cells were analyzed as a proxy for the pre-selection repertoire. TCRdb's version of the immuneACCESS table is confined to in-frame rearrangements and falls short of the full clone set. An unresolved V gene accounts for under half of the shortfall where checked; the remainder is of unknown origin. The DNA gave D and trimming, while V, J and clone size come from that table. The sample has approximately 250,000 clones on record, approximately 16% of them singletons. The ten biggest clones cover about 0.08% of the sample.

Overall study results and their limits: Because cDNA was sequenced instead of genomic DNA, highly expressing activated cells could be over-represented, though the groups showed no difference in activation or CD3 levels. HLA sub-analyses involved small numbers of individuals, so any influence of HLA type on TCRB rearrangement remained unresolved. In all four CD4+ subsets, TCRB CDR3 length was moderately but significantly shorter in type 1 diabetes patients. Fewer insertions and more nucleotide deletions at VDJ recombination sites were observed in patients with type 1 diabetes, implying thymic rearrangement abnormalities. Naive, central memory and regulatory TCRB repertoires appeared to be more alike among patients than among healthy donors. PCR may preferentially amplify shorter templates, but because patient and control samples were amplified and corrected together, any resulting skew would affect both groups equally.

The rearranged chain carries TRBV10-3 and TRBJ2-1, and 15 junctional nucleotides match TRBD2. This TCR was sampled from a man aged 25-40 years with type 1 diabetes. What was sequenced was naive CD4+ T cells from blood. What the cell subset or site label conveys for this sample: true naive CD4+ T cells. Read as DNA, the sequence is TGTGCCATCAGTGAGTCTGGGACTAGCGGGAGGTACAATGAGCAGTTCTTC. Its protein reads: CAISESGTSGRYNEQFF.